This note documents a single T cell receptor (beta chain) sequence. What it recognizes is unknown. This sample was taken from a study of shared clonotypes between healthy human individuals. Study-wide results and caveats: A generally larger estimated richness was seen in naive subsets than in memory subsets. Shared clonotypes across all four donors exceeded non-shared ones in generation probability. The genetic and exposure-history diversity represented was limited by few donors.

V gave up 5 bases and J gave up 8 bases; unmatched junction bases: 9. The CDR3 extends over 16 amino acids. The germline CDR1 and CDR2 sequences are SEHNR and FQNEAQ (reference sequence). The protocol was immunoSEQ multiplex PCR, while the TCRdb copy is restricted to in-frame clones and leaves out a portion. The data show some 2.1 million clones, 90% to 95% seen once. Terminally differentiated effector memory CD45RA+ cells were excluded from the naive CD8 cells, which were CD45RO-negative and positively selected for CCR7. This chain uses TRBV7-9 with TRBJ1-6, with 10 nucleotides matching TRBD1. The TCR comes from a man aged 18 to 35 in good health. Some clones in this sample may be carry-over from other donors' samples. Source material: naive CD8+ T cells from PBMCs. CDR3: CASSVPGQGLDSPLHF. The CDR3 region has the DNA TGTGCCAGCAGCGTACCGGGACAGGGGCTTGATTCACCCCTCCACTTT.